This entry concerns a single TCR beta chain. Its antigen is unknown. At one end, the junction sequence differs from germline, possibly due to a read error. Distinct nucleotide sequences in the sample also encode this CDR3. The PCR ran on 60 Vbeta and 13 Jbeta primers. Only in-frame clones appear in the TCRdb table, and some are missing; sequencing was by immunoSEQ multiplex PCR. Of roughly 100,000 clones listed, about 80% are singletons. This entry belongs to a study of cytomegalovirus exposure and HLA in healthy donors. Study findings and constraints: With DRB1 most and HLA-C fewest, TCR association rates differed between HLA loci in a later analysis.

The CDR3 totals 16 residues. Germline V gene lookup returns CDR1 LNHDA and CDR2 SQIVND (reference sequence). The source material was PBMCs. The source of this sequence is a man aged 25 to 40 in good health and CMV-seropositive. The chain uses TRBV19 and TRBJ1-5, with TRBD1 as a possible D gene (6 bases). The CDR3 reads CASKGEGPYSNQPQHF. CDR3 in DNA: TGTGCCAGTAAGGGGGAGGGGCCATATAGCAACCAGCCCCAGCATTTT.